This T cell receptor (beta chain) was captured in a study of T cell responses to AZD1222 COVID-19 vaccine (dated by TCRdb to the early 2020s). With respect to the entire study: Because spike-specific TCR depth and breadth did not differ between the two schedules, AZD1222 recipients who got a second dose at roughly 4 weeks were pooled with those who got a second dose at roughly 12 weeks. Trial participants were enrolled by age into subgroups of 18-55, 56-69 and 70-plus years, and roughly 150, 30 and 60 TCR-sequenced participants, respectively, were included in these subgroups. A total of 240 or so trial participants underwent TCR sequencing, of whom about 210 had received two doses of AZD1222 and approximately 26 had received two doses of the MenACWY control vaccine. Beyond this particular receptor, the publication reports: Because no day 14 peak-response samples were available, repertoires were characterized only after the peak T cell response. After two AZD1222 doses, spike-specific TCR breadth and depth were significantly higher than at day 0 and than in MenACWY recipients. The vaccine-associated CD4 TCRs covered the entire spike protein, and the dominant responses fell in regions 160-218 and 743-854. Conclusions about previously exposed vaccinees are limited, since just 6 or 7 AZD1222 recipients were seropositive for SARS-CoV-2 at baseline. The 56-69-year group was small, and its depth increase did not reach significance, likely because of low power. Participants were mostly white British and included more females than males, and it was suggested by the authors that clonal diversity may have been underestimated. Nearly half of unique spike-specific TCRs reportedly recognized epitopes outside regions mutated in the B.1.351 and B.1.1.7 variants.

Of note for this clone: No antigen is known for it. Within one base of it there is no much larger clone, and no base qualities were kept.

Sample time point, as interpreted from the label and publication: baseline before first vaccination. Vaccinee samples came from UK trials COV001 and COV002, including a single-blind randomized controlled phase 2/3 trial of AZD1222 (ChAdOx1 nCoV-19) in healthy adults. For TCRbeta chain sequencing, PBMC samples were collected from trial participants at day 0 and at day 28 after the second dose. The CDR3 contains 16 residues, cysteine and phenylalanine counted. The read is trimmed to its CDR3 DNA, 48 bases read in frame from base 1. Via the germline V gene, CDR1 is ENHRY and CDR2 SYGVKD. At the junction V is shortened by 2 bases and J by 5 bases; bases outside the gene matches: 10. The CDR3 regions of human TCRbeta chains were analyzed by immunosequencing. Processing in the source paper ran as follows. TCRs in the repertoires were compared against a reference library of SARS-CoV-2-specific TCRs that had been generated with the MIRA antigen-specificity platform. Breadth was defined as the fraction of unique TCRs that were SARS-CoV-2-associated. Depth was defined as the fraction of total T cells that were SARS-CoV-2-associated. Using the MIRA data, each spike-specific TCR was mapped to the spike region that the TCR reacts to and placed in a CD4 or CD8 class. Log10-transformed breadth and depth values were compared by one-way ANOVA with Sidak's multiple comparisons tests. The source is immuneACCESS, and TCRdb retained only in-frame sequences with V and J called. Part of the clones is not carried over; for the studies checked, unresolved V genes explain less than half of this, and the remainder is unexplained. V and J calls and clone size are given by that table; D and trimming were obtained from the DNA. Here the sample has more than 75,000 clones; roughly 91% occur a single time. About 7.8% of the sample lies in the top ten.

This TCR came from an adult in good health. This specimen was peripheral blood, taken on day 0 of AZD1222 vaccination. The rearrangement joined TRBV10-3 to TRBJ2-7; TRBD1 aligns with 9 central bases. Read as DNA, the sequence is TGTGCCATCAGTGAGCCCCTACAGGGGGCGAGGGACGAGCAGTACTTC. Protein translation: CAISEPLQGARDEQYF.